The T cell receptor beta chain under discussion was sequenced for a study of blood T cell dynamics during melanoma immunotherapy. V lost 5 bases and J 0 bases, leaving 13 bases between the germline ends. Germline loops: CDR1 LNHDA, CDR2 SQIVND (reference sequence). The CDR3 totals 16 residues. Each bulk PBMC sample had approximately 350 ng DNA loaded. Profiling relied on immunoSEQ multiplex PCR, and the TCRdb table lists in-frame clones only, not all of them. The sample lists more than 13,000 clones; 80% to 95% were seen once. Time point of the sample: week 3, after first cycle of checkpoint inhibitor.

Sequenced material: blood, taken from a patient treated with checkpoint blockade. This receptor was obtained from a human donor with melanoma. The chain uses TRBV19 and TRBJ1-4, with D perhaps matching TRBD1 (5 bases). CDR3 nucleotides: TGTGCCAGTAGTGGGGCAGGGTGGGCAACTAATGAAAAACTGTTTTTT. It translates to CASSGAGWATNEKLFF.